What follows is one TCR beta chain and its context. MiXCR was run by TCRdb on the 5' RACE reads, yielding one entry per CDR3 protein. The sample includes tens of thousands of distinct CDR3 sequences, 15% to 20% of them seen just once. Germline CDR1 reads SQVTM; CDR2 reads ANQGSEA. This CDR3 is 13 amino acids long. The ends lost 4 bases at V and 3 bases at J; junction bases unmatched: 5. The chain recombines TRBV29-1 with TRBJ1-1; 7 bases line up with TRBD1. The source is a female donor with breast cancer. The sample comprised naive CD4+ T cells sorted from blood. Subset specified: naive CD4+ T cells, CD4+CD45RA+CD25-. CDR3 sequence reads: CSVATGRDTEAFF. CDR3 sequence (DNA): TGCAGCGTTGCGACAGGGAGGGACACTGAAGCTTTCTTT.